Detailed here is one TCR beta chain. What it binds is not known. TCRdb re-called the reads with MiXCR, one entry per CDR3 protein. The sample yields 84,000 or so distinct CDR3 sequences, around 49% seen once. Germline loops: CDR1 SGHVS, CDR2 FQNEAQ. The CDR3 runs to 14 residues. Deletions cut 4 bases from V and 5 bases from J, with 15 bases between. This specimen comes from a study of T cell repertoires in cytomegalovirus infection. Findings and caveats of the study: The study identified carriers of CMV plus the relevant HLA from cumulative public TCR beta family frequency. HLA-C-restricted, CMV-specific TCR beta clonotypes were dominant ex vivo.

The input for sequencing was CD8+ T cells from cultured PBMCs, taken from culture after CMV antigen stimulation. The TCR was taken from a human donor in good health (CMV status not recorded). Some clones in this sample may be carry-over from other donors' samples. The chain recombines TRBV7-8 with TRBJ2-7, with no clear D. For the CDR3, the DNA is TGTGCCAGCAGCTCCGTCCCCACTGCCGACGAGCAGTACTTC. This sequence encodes CASSSVPTADEQYF.